One TCR beta chain is described in this entry. Antigen specificity is unknown. This CDR3 spans 14 amino acids. The germline V gene encodes CDR1 LNHDA and CDR2 SQIVND (reference sequence). Trimming left V 6 bases short and J 2 bases short, with 10 bases between. TCR beta CDR3 amplification used RNA transcripts. RT-PCR in the first round used HTBI primers; a second-round multiplex PCR followed. MiXCR, run by TCRdb on the multiplex PCR reads, gives a single entry per CDR3 protein. The data show about 740,000 distinct CDR3 sequences, around 40% seen once. These data belong to a study of Graves' ophthalmopathy and Graves' hyperthyroidism. Study-level results: Detection in blood was also observed for most expanded thyroid clonotypes above 0.001 frequency.

Ophthalmopathy cases showed moderate-to-severe activity, scoring CAS ≥3 and NOSPECS ≥4, with duration under 3 months. The chain carries TRBV19 and TRBJ1-4; D might be TRBD1 (5 bases). The specimen sequenced was peripheral blood. This TCR derives from an adult man with Graves' ophthalmopathy. CDR3 amino acids: CASRNQGTNEKLFF. In DNA, the CDR3 is TGTGCCAGTAGGAATCAGGGCACTAATGAAAAACTGTTTTTT.